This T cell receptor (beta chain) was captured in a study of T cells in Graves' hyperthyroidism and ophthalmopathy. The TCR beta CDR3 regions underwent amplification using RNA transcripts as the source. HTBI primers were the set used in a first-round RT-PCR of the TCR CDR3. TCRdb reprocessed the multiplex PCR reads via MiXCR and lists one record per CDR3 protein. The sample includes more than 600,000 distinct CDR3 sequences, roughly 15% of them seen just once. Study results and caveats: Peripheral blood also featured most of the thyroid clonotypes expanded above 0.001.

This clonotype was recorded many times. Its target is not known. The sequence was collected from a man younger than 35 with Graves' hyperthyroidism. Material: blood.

The chain's CDR3 is CASSPSAGGEDTQYF. The CDR3 DNA reads as TGTGCCAGCTCACCGTCGGCGGGAGGGGAAGATACGCAGTATTTT. The chain recombines TRBV18 with TRBJ2-3; 9 positions match TRBD2. Per the germline V gene, CDR1 is KGHSH and CDR2 is LQKENI. The CDR3 is made up of 15 amino acids. V was clipped by 3 bases and J by 5 bases; unmatched bases: 6.